The rows below give T cell receptor beta chains drawn from one sample of a study of blood T cell repertoires in COVID-19. Sequencing was performed with immunoSEQ multiplex PCR; in TCRdb, only in-frame clones are kept and a portion is missing. The sample holds 150,000 to 200,000 clones; about three quarters are singletons and the top ten take roughly 25%. The specimen sequenced was peripheral blood. The receptors originated from a woman between 65 and 79 years old with acute or convalescent COVID-19. The CDR3 runs from the conserved cysteine through the conserved F or W. D genes are given only for firm matches. Some rows mark clone size as missing; the rest say once, few, many or name a class of expanded clone.

NA	TRBJ1-2	TRBV3-1/TRBV3-2	NA	TGTGCCAGCAGCCAATGGGCAGGGATGAACTATGGCTACACCTTC	CASSQWAGMNYGYTF
NA	TRBJ2-5	TRBV29-1	TRBD1	TGCATTACAGGGGGCGAAGAGACCCAGTACTTC	CITGGEETQYF
NA	TRBJ2-1	TRBV20-1	TRBD2	TGCAGTGCTAGTCAAACTAGCGGGAATAAAGATGAGCAGTTCTTC	CSASQTSGNKDEQFF
NA	TRBJ1-6	TRBV7-9	TRBD1	TGTGCCAGCAGCCCCCGGACAGGGGGAGATTCACCCCTCCACTTT	CASSPRTGGDSPLHF
once	TRBJ1-2	TRBV19	TRBD1	TGTGCCAGTAGTCCCTCCGGGACAGTAAACTATGGCTACACCTTC	CASSPSGTVNYGYTF
NA	TRBJ2-5	TRBV13	TRBD1	TGTGCCAGCAGCTCGAACAGGGGACAAGAGACCCAGTACTTC	CASSSNRGQETQYF
NA	TRBJ2-1	TRBV5-6	TRBD2	TGTGCCAGCACCAGCAGCGGGATATACAGCAATGAGCAGTTCTTC	CASTSSGIYSNEQFF
NA	TRBJ2-7	TRBV3-1/TRBV3-2	TRBD2	TGTGCCAGCAGCCCGGGACTAGCGGTCCCCGAGCAGTACTTC	CASSPGLAVPEQYF
NA	TRBJ2-1	TRBV7-2	TRBD2	TGTGCCAGCAGCTTCTATAGCGGGAGATCCTACAATGAGCAGTTCTTC	CASSFYSGRSYNEQFF
few	TRBJ2-7	TRBV5-1	TRBD1	TGCGCCAGCAGCTTGGAAGGACAGGGGGTCGACGAGCAGTACTTC	CASSLEGQGVDEQYF
NA	TRBJ1-1	TRBV9	NA	TGTGCCAGCAGCGCACATAGGACAGACGGGACTGAAGCTTTCTTT	CASSAHRTDGTEAFF
few	TRBJ2-1	TRBV27	NA	TGTGCCACTAGGTATCCGCGGGATGAGCAGTTCTTC	CATRYPRDEQFF
NA	TRBJ1-5	TRBV10-2	NA	TGCGCCAGCAGTGAGTCGACTGTTCGGGGCAATCAGCCCCAGCATTTT	CASSESTVRGNQPQHF
NA	TRBJ2-7	TRBV2	TRBD2	TGTGCCAGCAATGGGGCGGGAGGGCCCTCAAACGAGCAGTACTTC	CASNGAGGPSNEQYF
NA	TRBJ2-7	TRBV5-1	TRBD1	TGCGCCAGCAGCCCCGACCCCGGGACAGGAGGCTACGAGCAGTACTTC	CASSPDPGTGGYEQYF
NA	TRBJ2-7	TRBV12-3/TRBV12-4	NA	TGTGCCAGCGGATCAGGGATCTACGAGCAGTACTTC	CASGSGIYEQYF
NA	TRBJ1-6	TRBV2	NA	TGTGCCAGCATGGGGGCCACGTTAGATTCACCCCTCCACTTT	CASMGATLDSPLHF
few	TRBJ1-5	TRBV2	TRBD1	TGTGCCAGCAGTGCGGGACAGGGGCGCAATCAGCCCCAGCATTTT	CASSAGQGRNQPQHF
NA	TRBJ2-2	TRBV4-1	TRBD2	TGCGCCAGCAGTCCAACGCTTCTAGCGGGCCCGAACACCGGGGAGCTGTTTTTT	CASSPTLLAGPNTGELFF
few	TRBJ2-7	TRBV6-5	TRBD1	TGTGCCAGCCTACAGGGGGCGCTGTACGAGCAGTACTTC	CASLQGALYEQYF
NA	TRBJ2-1	TRBV12-3/TRBV12-4	TRBD2	TGTGCCAGCAGTCCTCGGGAGGTAAATGAGCAGTTCTTC	CASSPREVNEQFF
NA	TRBJ2-2	TRBV24-1	NA	TGTGCCACCAGTGAGCCCGGGAGCTACACCGGGGAGCTGTTTTTT	CATSEPGSYTGELFF
NA	TRBJ2-2	TRBV7-2	NA	TGTGCCAGCACCCCCTCCGGGGAGCTGTTTTTT	CASTPSGELFF
NA	TRBJ1-3	TRBV5-4	TRBD1	TGTGCCAGCAGCTTACAGGGGGGATACACCATATATTTT	CASSLQGGYTIYF
NA	TRBJ1-1	TRBV30	NA	TGTGCCTGGAGTCCGGGATTGAACACTGAAGCTTTCTTT	CAWSPGLNTEAFF
few	TRBJ2-7	TRBV4-2	TRBD2	TGTGCCAGCAGCCGGGACTCTAGAGGACTAGCGGGAGGGCAGCAGTACTTC	CASSRDSRGLAGGQQYF